These T cell receptor beta chains were read from a single sample in a study of cytomegalovirus exposure and HLA in healthy donors. Using immunoSEQ multiplex PCR, the repertoire was profiled, and TCRdb retains in-frame clones only, with some absent. The data show about 87,000 clones, with 65% to 75% seen just once and about a fifth held by the top ten. The sample taken for sequencing was PBMCs. The receptors stem from a man aged 30 to 45 in good health and CMV-seropositive. The CDR3 runs from the conserved cysteine through the conserved F or W. D genes are given only for firm matches. Clone sizes are given selectively: once, few, many, or a class where the clone is expanded.

D	J	V	size	DNA	CDR3
TRBD1	TRBJ2-1	TRBV7-3	NA	TGTGCCAGCAGCTTAGGGGACAGAAACAATGAGCAGTTCTTC	CASSLGDRNNEQFF
TRBD1	TRBJ1-1	TRBV4-2	NA	TGTGCCATCTCAGGGGGAGGAAAAACTGAAGCTTTCTTT	CAISGGGKTEAFF
NA	TRBJ1-5	TRBV7-9	NA	TGTGCCAGCAGCTTAGGGACAGCGGCTAATCAGCCCCAGCATTTT	CASSLGTAANQPQHF
NA	TRBJ2-3	TRBV4-3	NA	TGCGCCAGCAGCCAAGCATCGGGCACAGATACGCAGTATTTT	CASSQASGTDTQYF
TRBD2	TRBJ2-5	TRBV29-1	NA	TGCAGCGTTGAAGGCTCCAGCGGGAGTTTGGAGACCCAGTACTTC	CSVEGSSGSLETQYF
NA	TRBJ2-7	TRBV2	NA	TGTGCCAGCAGCTGGGGGGGCCCTGGGGTCTACGAGCAGTACTTC	CASSWGGPGVYEQYF
TRBD2	TRBJ2-3	TRBV5-1	once	TGCGCCAGCATCCCGGGACTAGCGGGGACAGATACGCAGTATTTT	CASIPGLAGTDTQYF
NA	TRBJ1-2	TRBV2	NA	TGTGCCAGCAGTGAAGGAGGGCTCGGCTATGGCTACACCTTC	CASSEGGLGYGYTF
NA	TRBJ1-5	TRBV5-3	few	TGTGCCAGGAGACAGATCAATCAGCCCCAGCATTTT	CARRQINQPQHF
NA	TRBJ1-5	TRBV30	NA	TGTGCCTGTCATTCAGGGTATAGCAATCAGCCCCAGCATTTT	CACHSGYSNQPQHF
NA	TRBJ1-5	TRBV4-1	NA	TGCGCCAGCAGCCAAGATGGTGGGGCTAGCAATCAGCCCCAGCATTTT	CASSQDGGASNQPQHF
TRBD2	TRBJ2-1	TRBV28	NA	TGTGCCAGCAGTCCGACGACTAGCGGGAGTTACAATGAGCAGTTCTTC	CASSPTTSGSYNEQFF
TRBD1	TRBJ2-5	TRBV7-9	NA	TGTGCCAGCAGACTAGGTCAGGGGGACAAGTCGGAGACCCAGTACTTC	CASRLGQGDKSETQYF
TRBD2	TRBJ2-3	TRBV11-3	NA	TGTGCCAGCAGCGGGACTAGCGGGAGGCGCACAGATACGCAGTATTTT	CASSGTSGRRTDTQYF
NA	TRBJ2-1	TRBV30	few	TGTGCCTGGAGTGGTGCGCGCGGTGAGCAGTTCTTC	CAWSGARGEQFF
TRBD2	TRBJ2-7	TRBV27	NA	TGTGCCAGCATGGGTCCAGCGGGGAGCTCCTACGAGCAGTACTTC	CASMGPAGSSYEQYF
TRBD2	TRBJ2-7	TRBV6-5	NA	TGTGCCAGCAGTTCCCCCAGCGGGAGGGGGTCCTACGAGCAGTACTTC	CASSSPSGRGSYEQYF
TRBD1	TRBJ1-2	TRBV5-6	NA	TGTGCCAGCAGCTCGGGCGACAGGGATTACCATGGCTACACCTTC	CASSSGDRDYHGYTF
TRBD1	TRBJ1-2	TRBV7-9	few	TGTGCCAGCAGCCAGATGGGGACAGTCTATGGCTACACCTTC	CASSQMGTVYGYTF
NA	TRBJ2-7	TRBV11-2	few	TGTGCCAGCAGCTTAGACCGTGCAGGGAACTACGAGCAGTACTTC	CASSLDRAGNYEQYF
NA	TRBJ1-5	TRBV30	NA	TGTGCCTTCGACTATAGCAATCAGCCCCAGCATTTT	CAFDYSNQPQHF
NA	TRBJ1-6	TRBV25-1	NA	TGTGCCAGCAGTGAATTAGACTATAATTCACCCCTCAACTTT	CASSELDYNSPLNF
TRBD2	TRBJ2-3	TRBV7-8	NA	TGTGCCAGCAGCCTCTGGACTAGCGGAGACACAGATACGCAGTATTTT	CASSLWTSGDTDTQYF
NA	TRBJ1-2	TRBV12-5	NA	TGTGCTAGTGGGCGGGACGAGACCAGTGGCTACACCTTC	CASGRDETSGYTF
NA	TRBJ1-1	TRBV6-5	NA	TGTGCCAGCGAAACGAGGTCTGAAGCTTTCTTT	CASETRSEAFF
TRBD2	TRBJ2-5	TRBV5-4	NA	TGTGCCAGCGCACGGGCGGGAGCGATGGAGACCCAGTACTTC	CASARAGAMETQYF
NA	TRBJ1-1	TRBV7-2	NA	TGTGCCAGCAAGCTCCGGAACACTGAAGCTTTCTTT	CASKLRNTEAFF
NA	TRBJ1-4	TRBV5-4	NA	TGTGCCAGCAGCTCCGGTTCAACTAATGAAAAACTGTTTTTT	CASSSGSTNEKLFF
NA	TRBJ1-5	TRBV2	NA	TGTGCCAGCCGGCAGGGAACAAATCAGCCCCAGCATTTT	CASRQGTNQPQHF
TRBD2	TRBJ2-2	TRBV7-3	NA	TGTGCCAGCAGCTCACGGGGGGGGAACACCGGGGAGCTGTTTTTT	CASSSRGGNTGELFF
TRBD1	TRBJ1-4	TRBV5-1	few	TGCGCCAGCAGCCCCCAGGGGGCCACTAATGAAAAACTGTTTTTT	CASSPQGATNEKLFF
NA	TRBJ1-1	TRBV2	NA	TGTGCCACTAAGACAGTGAAGAACACTGAAGCTTTCTTT	CATKTVKNTEAFF
NA	TRBJ2-7	TRBV7-2	few	TGTGCCAGCAGCTTCAAACTAGATTTCTACGAGCAGTACTTC	CASSFKLDFYEQYF
NA	TRBJ2-7	TRBV2	NA	TGTGCCAGCAGTGATACCTACGAGCAGTACTTC	CASSDTYEQYF
TRBD1	TRBJ1-5	TRBV7-9	NA	TGTGCCAGCAGCCTCGGGACAGGTACGTGGCAGCCCCAGCATTTT	CASSLGTGTWQPQHF